Described below is a single T cell receptor (beta chain) sequence and its context. The data were produced by immunoSEQ multiplex PCR, yet TCRdb's version contains in-frame clones alone and is incomplete. The data show over 250,000 clones, with about 87% seen just once and 10% held by the top ten. The data stem from a study of blood T cell repertoires in COVID-19. Looking at the study overall: Acute and convalescent COVID-19 samples came from the United States, Italy and Spain.

The clonotype originates from a woman in her 70s with COVID-19, enrolled during active disease. The sample consisted of peripheral blood.

CDR3 protein: CASSQGTSGRVGELFF. CDR3 bases: TGCGCCAGCAGCCAAGGGACTAGCGGGAGGGTCGGGGAGCTGTTTTTT. V and J are TRBV4-1 and TRBJ2-2; 15 bases agree with TRBD2. Germline loops: CDR1 MGHRA, CDR2 YSYEKL. The CDR3 contains 16 residues. The V segment lost 1 base and the J segment 7 bases; nucleotides outside the gene matches: 1.